The sequence of this T cell receptor beta chain was determined in a study of shared clonotypes between healthy human individuals. Method: immunoSEQ multiplex PCR; TCRdb's copy keeps in-frame clones and lacks some. The sample carries around 1.9 million clones, around 93% recorded once. CD8 cells regarded as naive lacked CD45RO, were positively chosen for CCR7, and omitted terminally differentiated effector memory CD45RA+ cells. Sequencing was done on a sample of naive CD8+ T cells from PBMCs. The source is a man in his late teens or twenties in good health. Some clones in this sample may be carry-over from other donors' samples.

The CDR3 protein is CASAHEVIGGYTF. CDR3 sequence (DNA): TGTGCCAGCGCCCACGAGGTAATAGGTGGCTACACCTTC. The V and J genes are TRBV11-2 and TRBJ1-2; D remains ambiguous. The germline V gene has CDR1 SGHAT and CDR2 FQNNGV. This CDR3 contains 13 residues. V dropped 8 bases and J dropped 7 bases, with 17 bases sitting between them.